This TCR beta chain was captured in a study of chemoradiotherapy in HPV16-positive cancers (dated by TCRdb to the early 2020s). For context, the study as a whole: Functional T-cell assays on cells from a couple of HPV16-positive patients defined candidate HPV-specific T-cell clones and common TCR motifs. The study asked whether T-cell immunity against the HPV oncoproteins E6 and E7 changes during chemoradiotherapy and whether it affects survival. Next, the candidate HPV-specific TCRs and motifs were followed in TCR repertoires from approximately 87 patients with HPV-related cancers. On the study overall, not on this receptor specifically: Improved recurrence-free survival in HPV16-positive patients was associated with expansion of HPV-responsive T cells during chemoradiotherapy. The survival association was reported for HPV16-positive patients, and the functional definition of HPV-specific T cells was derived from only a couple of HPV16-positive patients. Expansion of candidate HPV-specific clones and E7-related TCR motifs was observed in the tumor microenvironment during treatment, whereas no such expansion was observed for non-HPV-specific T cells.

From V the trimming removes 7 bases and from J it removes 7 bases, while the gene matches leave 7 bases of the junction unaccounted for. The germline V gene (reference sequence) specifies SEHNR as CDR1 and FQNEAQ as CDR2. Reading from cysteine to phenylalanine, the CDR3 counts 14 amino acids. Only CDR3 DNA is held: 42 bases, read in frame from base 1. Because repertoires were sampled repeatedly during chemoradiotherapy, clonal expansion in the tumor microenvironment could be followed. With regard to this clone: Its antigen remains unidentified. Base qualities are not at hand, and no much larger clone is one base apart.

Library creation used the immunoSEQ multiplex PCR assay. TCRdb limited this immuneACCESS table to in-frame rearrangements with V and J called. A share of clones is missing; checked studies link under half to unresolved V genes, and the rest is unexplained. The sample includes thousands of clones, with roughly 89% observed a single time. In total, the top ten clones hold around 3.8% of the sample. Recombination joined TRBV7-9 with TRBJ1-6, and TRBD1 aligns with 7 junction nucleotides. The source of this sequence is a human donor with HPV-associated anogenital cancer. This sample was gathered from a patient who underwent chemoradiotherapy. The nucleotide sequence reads TGTGCCAGCAACGTCGAGGGGGCCAATTCACCCCTCCACTTT. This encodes CASNVEGANSPLHF.